The next 22 T cell receptor beta chains were all read from a single sample in a study of Graves' ophthalmopathy and Graves' hyperthyroidism. Scientists amplified the TCR beta CDR3 regions from RNA transcripts. The authors performed first-round RT-PCR with HTBI primers and then a second-round multiplex PCR. TCRdb reprocessed the multiplex PCR reads via MiXCR and lists one record per CDR3 protein. This sample carries 350,000 to 450,000 distinct CDR3 sequences, 18% of them seen once, and the ten largest clones take 1.5% to 2%. The sample consisted of peripheral blood. These receptors originate from a woman in her late teens or twenties with Graves' ophthalmopathy.

This clonotype was counted many times. The chain recombines TRBV6-5 with TRBJ1-1; possible D gene TRBD1, 6 bases. Germline V gene data show CDR1 as MNHEY and CDR2 as SVGAGI. Between the trimmed V and J ends, which lost 7 bases and 0 bases, there was a span of 15 bases. This CDR3 contains 15 residues. DNA for the CDR3: TGTGCCAGCAAATCCGGGACACCTATGAACACTGAAGCTTTCTTT. Encoded protein: CASKSGTPMNTEAFF.

There are many counts of this clonotype. J is TRBJ1-1 and V is TRBV7-2; TRBD1 is a possible D gene (5 bases). Germline V gene data show CDR1 as SGHTA and CDR2 as FQGNSA. Trimming shortened V by 3 bases and J by 0 bases, and 8 bases separated the two germline ends. This CDR3 comprises 14 residues. The CDR3 loop is CASSFGHLNTEAFF. DNA for the CDR3: TGTGCCAGCAGCTTTGGACACCTGAACACTGAAGCTTTCTTT. The complete variable domain, with remaining parts taken from reference TRBV7-2 and TRBJ1-1, reads GAGVSQSPSNKVTEKGKDVELRCDPISGHTALYWYRQSLGQGLEFLIYFQGNSAPDKSGLPSDRFSAERTGGSVSTLTIQRTQQEDSAVYLCASSFGHLNTEAFFGQGTRLTVV.

This sequence joins TRBV19 and TRBJ2-2, with D tentatively TRBD2 (6 bases). The V gene lost 7 bases and the J gene lost 3 bases, with 15 bases spanning the gap. Per the germline V gene, CDR1 is LNHDA and CDR2 is SQIVND (reference sequence). CDR3 length: 15 residues. Here the CDR3 DNA reads TGTGCCAGTACATTGGACGCGGGGCACACCGGGGAGCTGTTTTTT. This translates into CASTLDAGHTGELFF. The full variable domain, completed using reference TRBV19 and TRBJ2-2, is DGGITQSPKYLFRKEGQNVTLSCEQNLNHDAMYWYRQDPGQGLRLIYYSQIVNDFQKGDIAEGYSVSREKKESFPLTVTSAQKNPTAFYLCASTLDAGHTGELFFGEGSRLTVL.

At least ten counts were recorded for this clonotype. This chain connects TRBV12-3 or TRBV12-4 to TRBJ1-1, with 7 bases fitting TRBD1. V lost 7 bases and J lost 3; bases outside the gene matches: 5. This CDR3 is 13 amino acids long. In nucleotides, the CDR3 is TGTGCCAGCACGGGCAGGGGGGACACTGAAGCTTTCTTT. The encoded protein is CASTGRGDTEAFF.

This rearrangement joins TRBV20-1 to TRBJ2-7; D remains ambiguous. V lost 6 bases and J lost 2, with 14 bases in between. Germline lookup yields CDR1 DFQATT and CDR2 SNEGSKA (reference sequence). The CDR3 extends over 13 amino acids. The chain's CDR3 is CSATTGFPYEQYF. CDR3 DNA: TGCAGTGCAACCACCGGGTTTCCCTACGAGCAGTACTTC.

This clonotype was recorded at least ten times. J is TRBJ2-7 and V is TRBV9, with 7 bases identical to TRBD1. In germline, CDR1 is SGDLS, CDR2 YYNGEE. V trimming: 3 bases; J trimming: 1 base; junction bases outside the gene matches: 1. The CDR3 extends over 13 amino acids. CDR3 nucleotides: TGTGCCAGCAGCGCAGGGGGTTCCTACGAGCAGTACTTC. Translating it yields CASSAGGSYEQYF.

There are many counts of this clonotype. V gene TRBV7-6 combines with J gene TRBJ2-7; 7 bases are shared with TRBD1. CDR1 SGHVS and CDR2 FNYEAQ come from the germline V gene. CDR3 length: 15 residues. The junction had 10 bases not matched to a gene; V was cut back by 5 bases and J by 3 bases. The CDR3 spells CASSPKTGTSYEQYF. DNA for the CDR3: TGTGCCAGCAGCCCGAAGACAGGGACCAGCTACGAGCAGTACTTC. The full variable domain, with the rest looked up from reference TRBV7-6 and TRBJ2-7, is GAGVSQSPRYKVTKRGQDVALRCDPISGHVSLYWYRQALGQGPEFLTYFNYEAQQDKSGLPNDRFSAERPEGSISTLTIQRTEQRDSAMYRCASSPKTGTSYEQYFGPGTRLTVT.

This clonotype has ten or more counts. The chain couples TRBV6-1 to TRBJ1-6, with TRBD1 matching over 7 bases. Trimming took 11 bases from V and 8 from J; bases not matched to a gene: 9. This CDR3 has 13 residues. CDR1 is MNHNS and CDR2 is SASEGT in the germline V gene. The CDR3 protein is CAVNRGGDSPLHF. In DNA form, the CDR3 reads TGTGCCGTCAACAGGGGAGGAGATTCACCCCTCCACTTT.

Many counts were recorded for this clonotype. The chain uses TRBV28 and TRBJ2-7; D possibly matches TRBD1 or TRBD2 (5 bases each). Trimming left V 6 bases short and J 3 bases short, with 12 bases between. CDR1 is MDHEN, CDR2 SYDVKM, per germline. This CDR3 is 13 amino acids long. CDR3 amino acids: CASSRGPIYEQYF. Written as DNA, the CDR3 is TGTGCCAGCAGCCGGGGACCGATCTACGAGCAGTACTTC.

This clonotype appeared many times. The chain carries TRBV6-1 and TRBJ2-6; unclear D gene. This CDR3 has 14 amino acids. Germline V gene sequence: CDR1 MNHNS, CDR2 SASEGT. V was cut by 7 bases and J by 0 bases, with 7 bases left in between. CDR3 in DNA: TGTGCCAGCATCCCAGACTCTGGGGCCAACGTCCTGACTTTC. Protein: CASIPDSGANVLTF.

This clonotype was counted at least ten times. The rearrangement joins TRBV28 to TRBJ2-7; 10 positions agree with TRBD2. The CDR3 loop spans 16 amino acids. V was pared by 2 bases and J by 2 bases, with 6 bases of the junction left unmatched. Germline CDR1 reads MDHEN; CDR2 reads SYDVKM. The CDR3 DNA reads as TGTGCCAGCAGTTTACCCGGACTAGCGGTAACCTACGAGCAGTACTTC. Its translation: CASSLPGLAVTYEQYF.

The chain has TRBV30 and TRBJ2-7; tentatively, D is TRBD2 (5 bases). This CDR3 is built from 13 residues. Germline assignment: CDR1 GTSNPN and CDR2 SVGIG (reference sequence). V lost 4 bases and J lost 2, with 12 bases in between. The CDR3 region is CAWTGTPTYEQYF. The CDR3, as DNA: TGTGCCTGGACGGGAACCCCAACCTACGAGCAGTACTTC.

Ten or more counts support this clonotype. V is TRBV28 and J is TRBJ1-6; D call uncertain. This CDR3 has 14 residues. Deletions cut 6 bases from V and 7 bases from J, with 13 bases between. Per the germline V gene, CDR1 is MDHEN and CDR2 is SYDVKM. The CDR3, as DNA: TGTGCCAGCAGAGGTACAGAAGGGAATTCACCCCTCCACTTT. Translating gives CASRGTEGNSPLHF.

This clonotype was counted once. The rearrangement links TRBV28 to TRBJ2-5, with D perhaps assigned TRBD1 or TRBD2 (5 bases each). V shed 5 bases and J shed 6 bases, with 19 bases lying between them. The CDR3 has 15 residues. The germline V gene has CDR1 MDHEN and CDR2 SYDVKM. CDR3 DNA sequence: TGTGCCAGCAGTCCCGGGACCACGGAGAGGAAGACCCAGTACTTC. Its translation is CASSPGTTERKTQYF.

This clonotype was counted ten times or more. The rearrangement uses TRBV6-5 and TRBJ1-1; TRBD1 might be the D (5 bases). The CDR3 loop spans 14 amino acids. Germline V CDR1 and CDR2: MNHEY, SVGAGI. V lost 6 bases, J lost 6 bases, and 17 bases lay in between. CDR3: CASRGTGLQAEAFF. In DNA form, the CDR3 reads TGTGCCAGCAGGGGAACCGGGCTACAGGCTGAAGCTTTCTTT.

There are many counts of this clonotype. The chain links TRBV28 to TRBJ1-1; D unclear. V was shortened by 5 bases and J by 6 bases, with 22 bases between the two germline ends. CDR3 length equals 16 residues. Germline CDR1 and CDR2: MDHEN and SYDVKM. The CDR3 here is CASSTPGERKTPEAFF. The CDR3 DNA reads as TGTGCCAGCAGTACACCCGGGGAGAGGAAAACCCCTGAAGCTTTCTTT.

V is TRBV12-3 or TRBV12-4 and J is TRBJ2-7; D unclear. Between the trimmed V and J ends, which lost 6 bases and 1 base, there was a span of 13 bases. The CDR3 contains 14 residues. The CDR3, as DNA: TGTGCCAGCAGCAAAAGTAGTGTTTCCTACGAGCAGTACTTC. Protein: CASSKSSVSYEQYF.

The chain carries TRBV6-2 or TRBV6-3 and TRBJ2-7, with D unclear. CDR1 and CDR2 (germline): MNHEY, SVGEGT. Deletions cut 0 bases from V and 4 bases from J, with 7 bases between. The CDR3 contains 13 residues. The CDR3 protein is CASSYSIFYEQYF. DNA for the CDR3: TGTGCCAGCAGTTACTCGATATTTTACGAGCAGTACTTC.

This chain joins TRBV27 and TRBJ2-7; 13 nucleotides align to TRBD2. Germline V gene lookup returns CDR1 MNHEY and CDR2 SMNVEV (reference sequence). CDR3 size: 16 residues. With 4 bases clipped from V and 6 bases from J, the junction kept 9 bases outside the gene matches. Written as DNA, the CDR3 is TGTGCCAGCAGTTACAAGGGGACTAGCGGGATTTCCGAGCAGTACTTC. Translation: CASSYKGTSGISEQYF.

This clonotype was found many times. The V call is TRBV5-1, the J call TRBJ2-7; D is possibly TRBD2 (6 bases). CDR1 is SGHRS and CDR2 is YFSETQ in the germline V gene. V lost 0 bases, J lost 5 bases, and 18 bases lay in between. The CDR3 has 16 residues. The CDR3, as DNA: TGCGCCAGCAGCTTGGCCGGGACTCTTAGGAGGGACGAGCAGTACTTC. It is translated as CASSLAGTLRRDEQYF.

This clonotype was observed many times. V is TRBV7-9 and J is TRBJ2-7; D gene ambiguous. The CDR3 runs 12 residues. Germline CDR1 SEHNR, CDR2 FQNEAQ (reference sequence). V dropped 5 bases and J dropped 6 bases, with 11 bases sitting between them. In DNA form, the CDR3 reads TGTGCCAGCAGCCAAGCCCTCGGCGAGCAGTACTTC. Its protein is CASSQALGEQYF.

This clonotype appeared many times. This rearrangement joins TRBV11-2 to TRBJ2-7; D is unresolved. The CDR3 totals 14 residues. Germline CDR1 SGHAT, CDR2 FQNNGV. V gave up 5 bases and J gave up 2 bases, with 13 bases separating them. CDR3 nucleotides: TGTGCCAGCAGCGAACCCGTCATGGCCTACGAGCAGTACTTC. Amino acid sequence: CASSEPVMAYEQYF. Based on the CDR3 plus reference TRBV11-2 and TRBJ2-7, the full variable domain is EAGVAQSPRYKIIEKRQSVAFWCNPISGHATLYWYQQILGQGPKLLIQFQNNGVVDDSQLPKDRFSAERLKGVDSTLKIQPAKLEDSAVYLCASSEPVMAYEQYFGPGTRLTVT.